The clone carrying this T cell receptor (beta chain) came up once. The data were obtained in a study of blood T cells in healthy people across ages. Alongside a J-beta primer mix, a sample-barcoded 5' primer served in a second PCR lasting about 7 to 12 cycles. TCRdb passed the 5' RACE reads through MiXCR, listing each CDR3 protein once. The sample gives hundreds of thousands of distinct CDR3 sequences, 44% of which show up once; roughly 19% is in the top ten. This sequence was found in a man aged 55 to 70 in good health. Specimen: blood.

As DNA, the CDR3 is TGTGCCAGCAGCTTAGGAGTCGGCGCCTGTGGCTACACCTTC. This codes for CASSLGVGACGYTF. The chain is built from TRBV7-8 and TRBJ1-2, with D unclear. The ends were cut back, 1 base at V and 7 bases at J, with 13 bases in the middle. CDR3 length equals 14 residues. Germline CDR1 is SGHVS and CDR2 is FQNEAQ. Full variable domain (outside the CDR3, taken from reference TRBV7-8 and TRBJ1-2): GAGVSQSPRYKVAKRGQDVALRCDPISGHVSLFWYQQALGQGPEFLTYFQNEAQLDKSGLPSDRFFAERPEGSVSTLKIQRTQQEDSAVYLCASSLGVGACGYTFGSGTRLTVV.